The 31 T cell receptor beta chains below come from one sample, sequenced in a study of blood T cells in healthy people across ages. A sample-barcoded 5' primer and a J-beta primer mix were used in a second PCR of about 6 to 12 cycles. MiXCR, applied by TCRdb to the 5' RACE reads, yields one record per CDR3 protein. The data contain under 750,000 distinct CDR3 sequences, around 48% of them singletons. Sequencing was performed on blood. These receptors all stem from a man older than 75 in good health.

The table lists this clonotype with a few counts. The genes are TRBV12-3 or TRBV12-4 and TRBJ1-6; TRBD1 might be the D (6 bases). The V end was cut by 6 bases, the J end by 6 bases, with 18 bases between. This CDR3 is 16 amino acids long. CDR3 protein: CASRNGGLNPNSPLHF. DNA for the CDR3: TGTGCCAGCAGGAATGGGGGGCTTAACCCTAATTCACCCCTCCACTTT.

V gene TRBV6-1 combines with J gene TRBJ2-3; TRBD1 matches at 10 bases. V was clipped by 6 bases and J by 7 bases; unmatched bases: 10. CDR1 is MNHNS and CDR2 is SASEGT in the germline V gene. There are 15 residues in the CDR3. The CDR3 region is CASRQSDRGRNTQYF. DNA of the CDR3: TGTGCCAGCAGGCAATCTGACAGGGGGCGAAATACGCAGTATTTT.

In its sample, this clonotype was seen once. CDR3 protein: CASSFRLSIQGQSSYNEQFF. CDR3 nucleotides: TGTGCCAGCAGCTTTCGCCTTAGTATCCAGGGCCAGAGCTCCTACAATGAGCAGTTCTTC. This chain links TRBV11-1 with TRBJ2-1; D perhaps matches TRBD1 (5 bases). Trimming removed 3 bases from V and 0 bases from J, with 24 bases in between. This CDR3 has 20 residues. Germline V CDR1 and CDR2: SGHAT, FQDESV (reference sequence).

Only a few counts were recorded for this clonotype. This chain links TRBV7-2 with TRBJ1-6; D is undetermined. With 5 bases removed from V and 7 bases from J, the gap between germline ends came to 12 bases. The CDR3 is 14 residues long. CDR1 is SGHTA and CDR2 is FQGNSA in the germline V gene. CDR3 amino acids: CASSTRAENSPLHF. CDR3 coding DNA: TGTGCCAGCAGCACCCGGGCAGAGAATTCACCCCTCCACTTT.

As for this clonotype: A read error may be the cause here, since a much bigger clone is one base away. This rearrangement joins TRBV7-2 to TRBJ2-3; D may match TRBD1 or TRBD2 (5 bases each). Germline CDR1 and CDR2: SGHTA and FQGNSA. The CDR3 covers 13 residues. Deletions cut 5 bases from V and 3 bases from J, with 9 bases between. CDR3 bases: TGTGCCAGCAGCAGGGGACCGACAGATACGCAGTATTTT. This translates into CASSRGPTDTQYF.

In this sample, this clonotype turned up a few times. The chain links TRBV28 to TRBJ2-7; D gene ambiguous. V was trimmed by 7 bases and J by 3 bases, leaving 10 bases between them. The germline V gene has CDR1 MDHEN and CDR2 SYDVKM. CDR3 length: 12 amino acids. As DNA, the CDR3 is TGTGCCAGCATGCTTAGCAACTACGAGCAGTACTTC. Its protein product is CASMLSNYEQYF.

The J gene is TRBJ1-1, the V gene TRBV4-3; D perhaps matches TRBD1 (6 bases). The ends were cut back, 0 bases at V and 9 bases at J, with 11 bases in the middle. The CDR3 has 13 residues. CDR1 and CDR2 from the germline V gene are LGHNA and YSLEER. Here the CDR3 DNA reads TGCGCCAGCAGCCAAGACAATCAGGGGAAAGCTTTCTTT. Translated: CASSQDNQGKAFF.

The chain recombines TRBV28 with TRBJ2-5, with D possibly TRBD2 on 6 matching bases. The germline CDR1 and CDR2 sequences are MDHEN and SYDVKM. V lost 3 bases, J lost 4 bases, and 9 bases lay in between. This CDR3 is built from 13 residues. DNA of the CDR3: TGTGCCAGCAGTTTGGGGGGAGCAGAGACCCAGTACTTC. Translating it yields CASSLGGAETQYF.

The genes are TRBV6-6 and TRBJ2-2; no firm D call. This CDR3 is 15 amino acids long. V dropped 5 bases and J dropped 9 bases, with 19 bases sitting between them. The germline gives CDR1 MNHNY, CDR2 SVGAGI (reference sequence). CDR3 sequence (DNA): TGTGCCAGCAGTACCGTGGGTGGATTTAACAGGGAGCTGTTTTTT. Its protein is CASSTVGGFNRELFF.

This clonotype occurred many times. The chain couples TRBV6-5 to TRBJ2-5, with TRBD1 matching over 10 bases. This CDR3 has 15 residues. J lost 4 bases, V lost 2 bases, and 4 bases had no gene match. The germline V gene has CDR1 MNHEY and CDR2 SVGAGI. CDR3 bases: TGTGCCAGCAGTTACGGCAGGACAGGGGGAGAGACCCAGTACTTC. The encoded protein is CASSYGRTGGETQYF.

The rearrangement links TRBV6-5 to TRBJ1-4; the D gene is possibly TRBD1 (5 bases). Germline assignment: CDR1 MNHEY and CDR2 SVGAGI. The V and J ends lost 4 bases and 11 bases respectively, with 23 bases between them. The CDR3 has 16 amino acids. CDR3 in amino acids: CASSCSTRGRGSKLFF. The DNA of the CDR3 is TGTGCCAGCAGTTGCTCGACGAGGGGTAGAGGATCCAAACTGTTTTTT.

V gene TRBV29-1 combines with J gene TRBJ1-2; D is ambiguous. The V end lost 6 bases, the J end lost 7 bases, and 18 bases lay between the germline ends. CDR1 and CDR2 from the germline V gene are SQVTM and ANQGSEA. The CDR3 has 13 residues. CDR3 in amino acids: CSVEPDGLGGYTF. CDR3 bases: TGCAGCGTCGAACCTGACGGACTGGGTGGCTACACCTTC.

The genes are TRBV7-2 and TRBJ2-3; possibly TRBD1 or TRBD2 for D (6 bases each). Trimming removed 1 base from V and 2 bases from J, with 13 bases in between. The germline CDR1 and CDR2 sequences are SGHTA and FQGNSA. The CDR3 sequence is 16 residues long. The CDR3 DNA is TGTGCCAGCAGCTTAGTGGCCACGGGGGCCACAGATACGCAGTATTTT. Translation gives CASSLVATGATDTQYF.

V gene TRBV4-3 combines with J gene TRBJ2-3; D not resolved. Looked up from germline, CDR1 is LGHNA and CDR2 is YSLEER. Trimming stripped 4 bases from V and 0 bases from J, with 14 bases between. CDR3 length: 16 residues. As DNA, the CDR3 is TGCGCCAGCAGCCCGCGATCTCTAGGTAGCACAGATACGCAGTATTTT. This codes for CASSPRSLGSTDTQYF.

This clonotype turned up a few times. The chain uses TRBV5-1 and TRBJ2-5; 10 nucleotides agree with TRBD2. The CDR3 covers 16 residues. V shed 0 bases and J 2 bases; nucleotides not matched to a gene: 4. Germline CDR1 is SGHRS and CDR2 is YFSETQ. CDR3 bases: TGCGCCAGCAGCTTGGTAGGACTAGCGGATCAAGAGACCCAGTACTTC. Amino acid sequence: CASSLVGLADQETQYF.

The gene calls are TRBV12-3 or TRBV12-4 and TRBJ1-1; tentative D call: TRBD1 (6 bases). V shed 6 bases and J shed 3 bases, with 17 bases lying between them. This CDR3 is built from 15 residues. This CDR3 reads CASSLDTGWDTEAFF. The DNA for the CDR3 is TGTGCCAGCAGCCTCGACACAGGGTGGGACACTGAAGCTTTCTTT.

The chain combines TRBV15 with TRBJ2-1; D is possibly TRBD1 (5 bases). In germline, CDR1 is LNHNV, CDR2 YYDKDF (reference sequence). V lost 0 bases and J lost 5, with 14 bases in between. There are 16 residues in the CDR3. This CDR3 reads CATSRELGPRDNEQFF. CDR3 DNA sequence: TGTGCCACCAGCAGAGAATTGGGGCCTCGGGACAATGAGCAGTTCTTC.

The chain couples TRBV10-3 to TRBJ1-5; the D is unclear. This CDR3 spans 13 amino acids. Germline assignment: CDR1 ENHRY and CDR2 SYGVKD. V lost 2 bases, J lost 5 bases, and 7 bases lay in between. The CDR3 coding sequence is TGTGCCATCAGTGAGGGGGAGTATCAGCCCCAGCATTTT. Its translation: CAISEGEYQPQHF.

This clonotype was recorded a few times. The V call is TRBV7-2, the J call TRBJ2-5, with TRBD2 identical over 13 bases. The ends lost 2 bases at V and 3 bases at J; junction bases unmatched: 3. Germline V gives CDR1 SGHTA, CDR2 FQGNSA. The CDR3 extends over 16 amino acids. CDR3 region: CTSSLLGLAGEETQYF. The CDR3 nucleotides read TGTACCAGCAGCTTACTCGGACTAGCGGGAGAAGAGACCCAGTACTTC.

This clonotype was seen ten or more times. The genes are TRBV12-3 or TRBV12-4 and TRBJ2-5, with D possibly being TRBD2 (5 bases). With 7 bases removed from V and 4 bases from J, the gap between germline ends came to 16 bases. This CDR3 has 14 residues. The CDR3: CASTTGIPAETQYF. In DNA, the CDR3 is TGTGCCAGCACCACCGGGATCCCGGCAGAGACCCAGTACTTC.

The chain recombines TRBV18 with TRBJ1-5, with 7 nucleotides matching TRBD1. Germline values: CDR1 KGHSH, CDR2 LQKENI. J gave up 4 bases and V 3 bases, and 6 bases lay outside the gene matches. The CDR3 contains 15 residues. For the CDR3, the DNA is TGTGCCAGCTCACCCCGGGACAGACCAAATCAGCCCCAGCATTTT. Its translation: CASSPRDRPNQPQHF.

The J gene is TRBJ2-1, the V gene TRBV18; D ambiguous. CDR3 length: 13 residues. V dropped 2 bases and J dropped 6 bases, with 8 bases sitting between them. CDR1 is KGHSH, CDR2 LQKENI, per germline. CDR3 nucleotides: TGTGCCAGCTCACCAGGTGGGCTCAATGAGCAGTTCTTC. Its protein product is CASSPGGLNEQFF.

The rearrangement uses TRBV6-2 or TRBV6-3 and TRBJ2-4; 9 nucleotides line up with TRBD2. The DNA matches TRBJ2-7 better at its end, which makes the J call doubtful. Germline CDR1 reads MNHEY; CDR2 reads SVGEGT. The CDR3 is made up of 15 amino acids. The chain's CDR3 is CASSSGLAHSYEQYF. CDR3 DNA sequence: TGTGCCAGCAGTTCAGGACTAGCGCACTCCTACGAGCAGTACTTC.

The genes are TRBV3-1 and TRBJ1-2, with TRBD1 matching 9 bases. The germline V gene encodes CDR1 LGHDT and CDR2 YNNKEL (reference sequence). Trimming removed 3 bases from V and 5 bases from J; junction bases left unmatched: 10. The CDR3 has 16 residues. DNA of the CDR3: TGTGCCAGCAGCCAGCAGACAGGGGGGACGGGGTATGGCTACACCTTC. Translating gives CASSQQTGGTGYGYTF.

The chain has TRBV20-1 and TRBJ2-1, with 9 bases aligning to TRBD2. This CDR3 is 16 amino acids long. The junction had 14 bases not matched to a gene; V was cut back by 4 bases and J by 7 bases. Per the germline V gene, CDR1 is DFQATT and CDR2 is SNEGSKA (reference sequence). The DNA for the CDR3 is TGCAGTGCTACGAAACGTGGCGGGGGGGATGGTAATGAGCAGTTCTTC. It encodes CSATKRGGGDGNEQFF.

This clonotype was detected only a few times. CDR3 DNA sequence: TGCAGCACGGGACAGGGTGGGTACAATGAGCAGTTCTTC. Protein product: CSTGQGGYNEQFF. V gene TRBV29-1 combines with J gene TRBJ2-1; 9 positions match TRBD1. The CDR3 consists of 13 residues. V shed 8 bases and J 4 bases; nucleotides not matched to a gene: 6. Germline-derived CDR1 and CDR2 are SQVTM and ANQGSEA.

About this clonotype itself: A much larger clone sits a single nucleotide away, making a read error possible. V and J are TRBV7-3 and TRBJ2-1; maybe TRBD1 (5 bases). CDR1 is SGHTA and CDR2 is FQGTGA in the germline V gene. The CDR3 loop spans 16 amino acids. The CDR3 DNA reads TGTGCCAGCAGTCTTGGGGCAGAAAGCTCCTACAATGGGCAGTTCTTC. Translation: CASSLGAESSYNGQFF.

About this clonotype: Being one base from a much bigger clone, this may be a read error. V is TRBV18 and J is TRBJ2-7; 9 bases match TRBD1. The germline gives CDR1 KGHSH, CDR2 LQKENI. The CDR3 is 16 amino acids. The CDR3 DNA reads TGTGTCAGCTCACCACGAGGACAGGGGAGCTCCTACGAGCAGTACTTC. Encoded protein: CVSSPRGQGSSYEQYF.

This chain connects TRBV12-3 or TRBV12-4 to TRBJ1-1, with unresolved D. The V and J ends lost 6 bases and 3 bases respectively, with 14 bases between them. The CDR3 length is 14 residues. CDR3 residues: CASRKEEGDTEAFF. CDR3 nucleotides: TGTGCCAGCAGGAAGGAAGAAGGTGACACTGAAGCTTTCTTT.

DNA of the CDR3: TGTGCCAGCACCTTAAATTCGGGGATAGGGGAAAAACTGTTTTTT. Encoded protein: CASTLNSGIGEKLFF. This sequence joins TRBV12-3 or TRBV12-4 and TRBJ1-4; D is ambiguous. The V end was cut by 7 bases, the J end by 8 bases, with 20 bases between. CDR3 length: 15 amino acids.

This clonotype appeared once. The CDR3 bases are TGTGCCAGCAGCTTAGTCTGGGAGGGCGGGGAGCTGTTTTTT. It specifies CASSLVWEGGELFF. The genes are TRBV7-2 and TRBJ2-2, with 7 positions matching TRBD2. The CDR3 covers 14 residues. V lost 1 base and J lost 7; bases outside the gene matches: 3. The germline V gene encodes CDR1 SGHTA and CDR2 FQGNSA. Supplemented by reference TRBV7-2 and TRBJ2-2, the full variable domain reads GAGVSQSPSNKVTEKGKDVELRCDPISGHTALYWYRQSLGQGLEFLIYFQGNSAPDKSGLPSDRFSAERTGGSVSTLTIQRTQQEDSAVYLCASSLVWEGGELFFGEGSRLTVL.